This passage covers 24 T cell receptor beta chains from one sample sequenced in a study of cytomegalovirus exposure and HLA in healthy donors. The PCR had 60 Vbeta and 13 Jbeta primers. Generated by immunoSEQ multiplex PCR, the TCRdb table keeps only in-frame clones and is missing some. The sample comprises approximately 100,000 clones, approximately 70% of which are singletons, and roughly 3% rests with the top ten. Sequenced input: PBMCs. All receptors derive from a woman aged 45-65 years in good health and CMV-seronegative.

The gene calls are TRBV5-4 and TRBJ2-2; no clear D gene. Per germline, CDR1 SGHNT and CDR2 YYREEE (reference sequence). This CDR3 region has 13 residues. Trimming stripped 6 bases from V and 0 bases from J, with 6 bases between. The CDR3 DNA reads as TGTGCCAGCATTGCGTCGAACACCGGGGAGCTGTTTTTT. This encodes CASIASNTGELFF.

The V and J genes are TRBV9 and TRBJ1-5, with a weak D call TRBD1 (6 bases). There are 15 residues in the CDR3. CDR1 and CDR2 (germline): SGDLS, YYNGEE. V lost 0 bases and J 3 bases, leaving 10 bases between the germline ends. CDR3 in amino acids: CASSVGTADNQPQHF. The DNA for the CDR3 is TGTGCCAGCAGCGTAGGGACAGCCGACAATCAGCCCCAGCATTTT.

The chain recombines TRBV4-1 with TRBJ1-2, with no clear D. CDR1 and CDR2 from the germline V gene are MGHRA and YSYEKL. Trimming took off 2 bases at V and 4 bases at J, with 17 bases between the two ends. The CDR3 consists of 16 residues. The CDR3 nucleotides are TGCGCCAGCAGCCAAAACAAACCGTTAGGAGTCTATGGCTACACCTTC. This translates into CASSQNKPLGVYGYTF.

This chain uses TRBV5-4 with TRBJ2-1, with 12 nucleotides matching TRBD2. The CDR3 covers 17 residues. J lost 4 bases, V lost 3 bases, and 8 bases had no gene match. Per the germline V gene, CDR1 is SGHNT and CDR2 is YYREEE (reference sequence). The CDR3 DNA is TGTGCCAGCAGCTCAAGGGGGACTAGCGGGCTTTACAATGAGCAGTTCTTC. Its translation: CASSSRGTSGLYNEQFF.

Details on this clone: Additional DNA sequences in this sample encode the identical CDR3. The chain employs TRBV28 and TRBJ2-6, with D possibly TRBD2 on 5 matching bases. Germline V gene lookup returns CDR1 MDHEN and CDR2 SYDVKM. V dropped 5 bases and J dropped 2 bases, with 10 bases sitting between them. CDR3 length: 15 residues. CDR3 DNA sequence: TGTGCCAGCAGTCTCGGAGGTGCTGGGGCCAACGTCCTGACTTTC. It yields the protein CASSLGGAGANVLTF.

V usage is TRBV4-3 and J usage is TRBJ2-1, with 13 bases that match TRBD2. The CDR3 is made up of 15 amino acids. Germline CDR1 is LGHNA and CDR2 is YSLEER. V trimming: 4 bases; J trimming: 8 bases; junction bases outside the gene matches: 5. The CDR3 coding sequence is TGCGCCAGCAGCCTTGGACTAGCGGGAGTGGATGAGCAGTTCTTC. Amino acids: CASSLGLAGVDEQFF.

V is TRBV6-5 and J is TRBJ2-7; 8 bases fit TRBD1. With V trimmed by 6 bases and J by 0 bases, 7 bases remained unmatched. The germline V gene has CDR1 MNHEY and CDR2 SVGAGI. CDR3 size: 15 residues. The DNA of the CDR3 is TGTGCCAGCAGGGTTAGGACAGGGAACTCCTACGAGCAGTACTTC. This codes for CASRVRTGNSYEQYF.

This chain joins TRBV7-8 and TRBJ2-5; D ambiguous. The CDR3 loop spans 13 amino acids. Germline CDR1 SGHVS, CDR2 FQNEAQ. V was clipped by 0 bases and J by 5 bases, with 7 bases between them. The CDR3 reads CASSLALLETQYF. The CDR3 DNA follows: TGTGCCAGCAGCTTAGCGCTACTTGAGACCCAGTACTTC.

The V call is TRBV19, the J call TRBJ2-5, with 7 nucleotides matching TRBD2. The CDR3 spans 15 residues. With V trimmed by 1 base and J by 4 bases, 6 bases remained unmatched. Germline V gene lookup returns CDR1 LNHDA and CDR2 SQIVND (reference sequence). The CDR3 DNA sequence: TGTGCCAGTAGTATAGCCACTAGCGATGGAGAGACCCAGTACTTC. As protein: CASSIATSDGETQYF.

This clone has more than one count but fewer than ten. CDR3 nucleotide sequence: TGTGCCAGCAGCAAATCCGACGGGGGAGGCTACACCTTC. Encoded protein: CASSKSDGGGYTF. The chain links TRBV7-9 to TRBJ1-2, with D possibly matching TRBD1 (5 bases). The CDR3 extends over 13 amino acids. V gave up 5 bases and J gave up 8 bases, with 15 bases separating them. Germline CDR1 reads SEHNR; CDR2 reads FQNEAQ (reference sequence).

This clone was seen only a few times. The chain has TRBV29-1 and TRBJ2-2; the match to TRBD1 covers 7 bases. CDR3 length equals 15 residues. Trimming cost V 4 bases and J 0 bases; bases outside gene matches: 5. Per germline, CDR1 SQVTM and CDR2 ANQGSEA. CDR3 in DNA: TGCAGCGTTGTGAGAGGGACAGCGAACACCGGGGAGCTGTTTTTT. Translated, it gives CSVVRGTANTGELFF.

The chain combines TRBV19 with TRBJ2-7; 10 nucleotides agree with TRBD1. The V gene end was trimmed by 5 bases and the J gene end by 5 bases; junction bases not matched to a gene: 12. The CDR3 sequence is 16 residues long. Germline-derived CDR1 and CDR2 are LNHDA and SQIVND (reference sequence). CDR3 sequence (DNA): TGTGCCAGTAGTCCCAGGCGGGACAGGGGTGCCCACGAGCAGTACTTC. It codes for CASSPRRDRGAHEQYF. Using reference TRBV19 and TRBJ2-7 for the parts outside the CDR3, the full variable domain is DGGITQSPKYLFRKEGQNVTLSCEQNLNHDAMYWYRQDPGQGLRLIYYSQIVNDFQKGDIAEGYSVSREKKESFPLTVTSAQKNPTAFYLCASSPRRDRGAHEQYFGPGTRLTVT.

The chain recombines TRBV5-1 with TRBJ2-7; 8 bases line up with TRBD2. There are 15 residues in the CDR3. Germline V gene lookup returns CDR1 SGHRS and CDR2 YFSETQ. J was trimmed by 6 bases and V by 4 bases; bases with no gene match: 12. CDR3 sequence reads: CASSPEAGGEVEQYF. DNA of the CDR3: TGCGCCAGCAGCCCGGAGGCGGGGGGCGAGGTCGAGCAGTACTTC.

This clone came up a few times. In DNA, the CDR3 is TGTGCCAGCAGTTTATCTACTAGCGGGATGCAAAAGACCCAGTACTTC. It encodes CASSLSTSGMQKTQYF. The rearrangement links TRBV28 to TRBJ2-5; 10 bases match TRBD2. Per germline, CDR1 MDHEN and CDR2 SYDVKM. The J segment lost 6 bases and the V segment lost 1 base, leaving 8 bases of the junction unmatched. The CDR3 extends over 16 amino acids.

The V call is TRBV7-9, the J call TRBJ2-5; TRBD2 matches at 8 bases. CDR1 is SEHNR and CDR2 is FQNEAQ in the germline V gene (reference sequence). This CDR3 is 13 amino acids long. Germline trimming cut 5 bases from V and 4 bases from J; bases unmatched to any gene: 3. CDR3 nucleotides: TGTGCCAGCAGCACGGGACTAGGAGAGACCCAGTACTTC. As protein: CASSTGLGETQYF.

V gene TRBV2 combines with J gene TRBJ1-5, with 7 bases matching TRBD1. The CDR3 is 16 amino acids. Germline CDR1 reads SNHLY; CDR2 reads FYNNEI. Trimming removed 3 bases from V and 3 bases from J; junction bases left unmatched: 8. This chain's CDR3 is CASSEGDSAANQPQHF. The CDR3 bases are TGTGCCAGCAGTGAGGGGGACAGTGCAGCCAATCAGCCCCAGCATTTT.

The DNA of the CDR3 is TGCGCCAGCAGCCCTCATAGCTGGGACAGGGGCTCTTACGAGCAGTACTTC. Its protein product is CASSPHSWDRGSYEQYF. V gene TRBV4-1 combines with J gene TRBJ2-7, with 10 nucleotides matching TRBD1. With 4 bases clipped from V and 4 bases from J, the junction kept 13 bases outside the gene matches. The CDR3 extends over 17 amino acids. Germline CDR1 MGHRA, CDR2 YSYEKL.

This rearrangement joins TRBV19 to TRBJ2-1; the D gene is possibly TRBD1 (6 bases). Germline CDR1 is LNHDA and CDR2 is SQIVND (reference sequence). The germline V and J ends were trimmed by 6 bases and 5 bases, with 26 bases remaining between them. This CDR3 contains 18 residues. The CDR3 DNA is TGTGCCAGTAGCCTCGGTGGCAGGGGAATACACACACACAATGAGCAGTTCTTC. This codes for CASSLGGRGIHTHNEQFF.

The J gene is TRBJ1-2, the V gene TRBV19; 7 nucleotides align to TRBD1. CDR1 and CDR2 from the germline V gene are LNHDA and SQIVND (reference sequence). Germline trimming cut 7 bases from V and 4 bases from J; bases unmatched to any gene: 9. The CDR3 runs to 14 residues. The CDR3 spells CASTGRGGRYGYTF. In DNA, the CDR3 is TGTGCCAGTACGGGGAGAGGGGGCCGCTATGGCTACACCTTC.

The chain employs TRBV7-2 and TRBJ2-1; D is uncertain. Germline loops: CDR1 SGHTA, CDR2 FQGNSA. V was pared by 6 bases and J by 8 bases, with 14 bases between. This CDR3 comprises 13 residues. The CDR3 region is CASRRLGLHEQFF. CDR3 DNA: TGTGCCAGCAGACGCTTGGGCCTCCATGAGCAGTTCTTC.

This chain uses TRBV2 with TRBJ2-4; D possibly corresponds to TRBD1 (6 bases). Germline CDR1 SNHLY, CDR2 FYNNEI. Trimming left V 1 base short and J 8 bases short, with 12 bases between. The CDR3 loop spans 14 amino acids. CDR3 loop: CASSEGPRGYIQYF. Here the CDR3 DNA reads TGTGCCAGCAGTGAAGGACCCAGGGGTTACATTCAGTACTTC.

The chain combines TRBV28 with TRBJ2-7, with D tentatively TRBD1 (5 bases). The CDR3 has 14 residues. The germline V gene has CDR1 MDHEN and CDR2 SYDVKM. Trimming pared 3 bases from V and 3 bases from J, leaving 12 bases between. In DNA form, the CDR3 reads TGTGCCAGCAGTTTGGCTAACAGGCTCTACGAGCAGTACTTC. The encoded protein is CASSLANRLYEQYF.

CDR3 nucleotides: TGCGCCAGCAGCTTGGGCCCAATCCCGGGACAGGGCTACGAGCAGTACTTC. Translated: CASSLGPIPGQGYEQYF. The chain links TRBV5-1 to TRBJ2-7; 9 bases align to TRBD1. Germline V gene sequence: CDR1 SGHRS, CDR2 YFSETQ. V dropped 0 bases and J dropped 3; count of bases not matched to a gene: 10. The CDR3 contains 17 residues.

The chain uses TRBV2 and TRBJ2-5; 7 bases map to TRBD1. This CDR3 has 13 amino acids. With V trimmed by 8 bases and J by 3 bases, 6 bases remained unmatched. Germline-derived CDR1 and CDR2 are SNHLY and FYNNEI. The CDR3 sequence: CASLRGREETQYF. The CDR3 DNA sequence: TGTGCCAGCTTGAGGGGGCGGGAAGAGACCCAGTACTTC.